Listed below are T cell receptor beta chains from one sample, sequenced in a study of PD-1 blockade in classical Hodgkin lymphoma. Here immunoSEQ multiplex PCR was the method, and the copy in TCRdb shows in-frame clones only, minus some. The sample gives approximately 100,000 clones, around 88% of which show up once; more than 6.5% is in the top ten. The sequences come from peripheral blood mononuclear cells (PBMCs), collected before the second cycle of nivolumab. The receptors here all came from a human donor with classical Hodgkin lymphoma. CDR3s include the opening cysteine and the closing phenylalanine or tryptophan. The D gene is left open where the match is weak. Size is omitted from some rows. Given values are once, few, many or a class for expanded clones.

abundance	len	j_gene	v_gene	d_gene	CDR3aa	CDR3nt
NA	20	TRBJ2-2	TRBV10-3	TRBD2	CAISESRGTSGGANTGELFF	TGTGCCATCAGTGAGTCCAGAGGGACTAGCGGGGGGGCCAACACCGGGGAGCTGTTTTTT
NA	13	TRBJ1-3	TRBV7-9	NA	CASSLGQRNTIYF	TGTGCCAGCAGCTTAGGACAGCGAAACACCATATATTTT
NA	12	TRBJ2-1	TRBV15	NA	CATGHPSSEQFF	TGTGCCACGGGACACCCGAGCAGTGAGCAGTTCTTC
NA	14	TRBJ2-7	TRBV7-9	NA	CASSPVWDSYEQYF	TGTGCCAGCAGCCCCGTCTGGGACTCCTACGAGCAGTACTTC
NA	16	TRBJ2-1	TRBV15	TRBD1	CATSRGRDRGYNEQFF	TGTGCCACCAGCAGAGGGCGAGACAGGGGTTACAATGAGCAGTTCTTC
NA	14	TRBJ1-2	TRBV6-6	TRBD1	CASSIVTGNYGYTF	TGTGCCAGCAGTATAGTGACAGGGAACTATGGCTACACCTTC
NA	13	TRBJ2-5	TRBV7-2	NA	CASSLGGSETQYF	TGTGCCAGCAGCTTAGGGGGATCAGAGACCCAGTACTTC
few	13	TRBJ2-1	TRBV19	NA	CASSPTAYNEQFF	TGTGCCAGTAGTCCGACTGCGTACAATGAGCAGTTCTTC
NA	13	TRBJ1-2	TRBV6-4	NA	CASSDGMSDGYTF	TGTGCCAGCAGTGATGGGATGAGCGATGGCTACACCTTC
NA	15	TRBJ2-5	TRBV28	NA	CASTRQRVGRGTQYF	TGTGCCAGCACCCGGCAGAGGGTTGGGCGGGGGACCCAGTACTTC
NA	14	TRBJ2-1	TRBV5-1	NA	CASSYDHFRSEQFF	TGCGCCAGCAGCTACGATCACTTTCGTTCTGAGCAGTTCTTC
NA	16	TRBJ2-1	TRBV2	TRBD2	CASSAPGLAGVPAQFF	TGTGCCAGCAGCGCACCGGGACTAGCGGGGGTCCCAGCGCAGTTCTTC
NA	15	TRBJ2-7	TRBV14	NA	CASSQEEARSYEQYF	TGTGCCAGCAGCCAAGAAGAGGCGCGCTCCTACGAGCAGTACTTC
NA	13	TRBJ2-1	TRBV7-9	NA	CASSNSWGDEQFF	TGTGCCAGCAGCAACTCTTGGGGGGATGAGCAGTTCTTC
NA	12	TRBJ2-7	TRBV19	NA	CASSIGAYEQYF	TGTGCCAGTAGTATAGGGGCCTACGAGCAGTACTTC
NA	13	TRBJ2-7	TRBV30	NA	CAWSVADSYEQYF	TGTGCCTGGAGTGTAGCGGACAGCTACGAGCAGTACTTC
NA	14	TRBJ2-7	TRBV4-1	NA	CASSQELVSYEQYF	TGCGCCAGCAGCCAAGAATTAGTCTCCTACGAGCAGTACTTC
few	14	TRBJ2-5	TRBV6-5	TRBD1	CASSVDRGQETQYF	TGTGCCAGCAGTGTGGACAGGGGGCAAGAGACCCAGTACTTC
NA	15	TRBJ1-5	TRBV28	NA	CASSFLSEYNQPQHF	TGTGCCAGCAGTTTCTTGAGTGAGTATAATCAGCCCCAGCATTTT
NA	15	TRBJ2-7	TRBV9	NA	CASSVEGHPSYEQYF	TGTGCCAGCAGCGTAGAGGGACACCCCTCCTACGAGCAGTACTTC
NA	14	TRBJ1-5	TRBV30	NA	CAWSVRGRRQPQHF	TGTGCCTGGAGTGTACGGGGGCGTCGTCAGCCCCAGCATTTT
NA	15	TRBJ1-2	TRBV6-8	TRBD1	CASSYSRTGEYGYTF	TGTGCCAGCAGTTACTCTCGGACAGGGGAATATGGCTACACCTTC